Each of the 29 T cell receptor beta chains below was sequenced from the same sample in a study of blood T cell repertoires in COVID-19. The assay was immunoSEQ multiplex PCR, and TCRdb's table has in-frame clones only and misses some. The profile shows 250,000 to 300,000 clones, 88% of them singletons. Material: peripheral blood. The receptors stem from a woman between 40 and 55 years old who had recovered from COVID-19.

This chain connects TRBV25-1 to TRBJ2-3; a possible D gene is TRBD2 (6 bases). V lost 3 bases and J 4 bases, leaving 8 bases between the germline ends. CDR3 length: 13 residues. Germline lookup yields CDR1 MGHDK and CDR2 SYGVNS. In DNA, the CDR3 is TGTGCCAGCAGTGAGGGCGGGGCAGATACGCAGTATTTT. Protein product: CASSEGGADTQYF.

The rearrangement links TRBV2 to TRBJ2-5, with a possible D match to TRBD2 (6 bases). CDR1 and CDR2 (germline): SNHLY, FYNNEI. CDR3 length: 14 residues. The V gene lost 6 bases and the J gene lost 13 bases, with 24 bases spanning the gap. The CDR3 bases are TGTGCCAGCAGGGGGGACTCCCTCGCCCCCCGCCGGTACTTC. It encodes CASRGDSLAPRRYF.

This rearrangement joins TRBV5-1 to TRBJ2-3, with TRBD1 as a possible D gene (6 bases). The CDR3 covers 13 residues. V was trimmed by 2 bases and J by 6 bases, leaving 10 bases between them. In germline, CDR1 is SGHRS, CDR2 YFSETQ. CDR3 bases: TGCGCCAGCAGCTTAGAGGGGGTGGATACGCAGTATTTT. It translates to CASSLEGVDTQYF.

The chain employs TRBV29-1 and TRBJ2-1; D may be TRBD1 (6 bases). Germline-derived CDR1 and CDR2 are SQVTM and ANQGSEA. This CDR3 has 14 amino acids. Between the trimmed V and J ends, which lost 6 bases and 0 bases, there was a span of 12 bases. This CDR3 is CSVQPTGSYNEQFF. CDR3 in DNA: TGCAGCGTCCAACCGACAGGCTCCTACAATGAGCAGTTCTTC.

The genes are TRBV11-3 and TRBJ1-4, with a weak D call TRBD1 (6 bases). The CDR3 has 16 residues. Germline V lookup: CDR1 SGHNT, CDR2 YENEEA. Trimming stripped 5 bases from V and 3 bases from J, with 16 bases between. The CDR3: CASSPGGRGANEKLFF. The CDR3 DNA follows: TGTGCCAGCAGCCCGGGGGGGCGAGGAGCTAATGAAAAACTGTTTTTT.

This clone was observed a handful of times. CDR3 sequence reads: CASSQDRLNTEAFF. Here the CDR3 DNA reads TGCGCCAGCAGTCAAGACAGGCTGAACACTGAAGCTTTCTTT. The chain links TRBV23-1 to TRBJ1-1; a possible D gene is TRBD1 (6 bases). TRBV23-1 belongs to the ORF category, with a function that is uncertain. The CDR3 spans 14 residues. V was shortened by 2 bases and J by 0 bases, with 7 bases between the two germline ends.

J is TRBJ1-1 and V is TRBV3-1 (or the pseudogene TRBV3-2); D perhaps matches TRBD1 (6 bases). Trimming cost V 5 bases and J 0 bases, with 13 bases left between them. The CDR3 runs to 15 residues. CDR1 LGHDT and CDR2 YNNKEL come from the germline V gene (reference sequence). The CDR3 DNA sequence: TGTGCCAGCAGCAACCGACAGGCATTGAACACTGAAGCTTTCTTT. Translation: CASSNRQALNTEAFF.

The chain couples TRBV9 to TRBJ1-3; the D is unclear. The CDR3 runs to 14 residues. Per germline, CDR1 SGDLS and CDR2 YYNGEE. V lost 3 bases and J 8 bases, leaving 15 bases between the germline ends. The DNA of the CDR3 is TGTGCCAGCAGCGGCGGGGAGTCTTGGGACACCATATATTTT. It is translated as CASSGGESWDTIYF. Supplemented by reference TRBV9 and TRBJ1-3, the full variable domain reads DSGVTQTPKHLITATGQRVTLRCSPRSGDLSVYWYQQSLDQGLQFLIQYYNGEERAKGNILERFSAQQFPDLHSELNLSSLELGDSALYFCASSGGESWDTIYFGEGSWLTVV.

The CDR3 DNA follows: TGTGCCAGCAGCGTAGGAGGGGGAGCTTATAGCAATCAGCCCCAGCATTTT. Its protein is CASSVGGGAYSNQPQHF. This sequence joins TRBV9 and TRBJ1-5; perhaps TRBD1 as D (6 bases). Germline V gene data show CDR1 as SGDLS and CDR2 as YYNGEE. V lost 0 bases and J lost 0, with 13 bases in between. The CDR3 sequence is 17 residues long.

The rearrangement links TRBV10-3 to TRBJ2-1; TRBD2 matches 9 bases. Germline V gene data show CDR1 as ENHRY and CDR2 as SYGVKD. This CDR3 is 16 amino acids long. V was pared by 0 bases and J by 4 bases, with 4 bases of the junction left unmatched. The CDR3 DNA is TGTGCCATCAGTGAGTCCGTAGCGGGAGCTTACAATGAGCAGTTCTTC. Amino acids: CAISESVAGAYNEQFF.

On this clone itself: Sequence at one end of the junction differs from germline and may be a read error. J is TRBJ1-2 and V is TRBV6-5; 7 bases line up with TRBD1. CDR3 length: 15 residues. CDR1 is MNHEY and CDR2 is SVGAGI in the germline V gene. CDR3 sequence: CASSHSDRALYGYTF. CDR3 nucleotides: TGTGCCAGCAGTCACTCAGACAGGGCCCTCTATGGCTACACCTTC.

The gene calls are TRBV7-9 and TRBJ2-2, with TRBD2 matching 12 bases. CDR3 length equals 16 residues. V trimming: 11 bases; J trimming: 0 bases; junction bases outside the gene matches: 7. CDR1 and CDR2 from the germline V gene are SEHNR and FQNEAQ (reference sequence). CDR3 residues: CAWGTSGPTNTGELFF. DNA for the CDR3: TGTGCCTGGGGGACTAGCGGGCCTACGAACACCGGGGAGCTGTTTTTT.

The chain has TRBV13 and TRBJ2-5, with 7 bases identical to TRBD1. V gave up 5 bases and J gave up 7 bases; unmatched junction bases: 7. Germline V gene data show CDR1 as PRHDT and CDR2 as FYEKMQ (reference sequence). This CDR3 has 13 residues. In DNA form, the CDR3 reads TGTGCCAGCAGCCCCGGGACAGAGGGGACCCAGTACTTC. Its protein is CASSPGTEGTQYF.

This sequence joins TRBV30 and TRBJ1-5, with TRBD1 matching 10 bases. CDR1 and CDR2 (germline): GTSNPN, SVGIG (reference sequence). The J segment lost 6 bases and the V segment lost 2 bases, leaving 1 base of the junction unmatched. This CDR3 has 13 residues. The CDR3 reads CAWSRTGGQPQHF. The CDR3 DNA reads TGTGCCTGGAGTAGGACAGGGGGTCAGCCCCAGCATTTT.

The chain couples TRBV5-4 to TRBJ1-2; 9 nucleotides match TRBD1. Germline V gives CDR1 SGHNT, CDR2 YYREEE (reference sequence). V trimming: 4 bases; J trimming: 5 bases; junction bases outside the gene matches: 12. This CDR3 has 16 amino acids. Here the CDR3 DNA reads TGTGCCAGCAGCCCAACAGGGGGCCCCAGCTATTATGGCTACACCTTC. It is translated as CASSPTGGPSYYGYTF.

This clone appeared a single time. This chain uses TRBV7-9 with TRBJ1-3; 7 nucleotides match TRBD1. The CDR3 sequence is 17 residues long. V lost 5 bases and J lost 4; bases outside the gene matches: 14. Germline V gives CDR1 SEHNR, CDR2 FQNEAQ (reference sequence). The CDR3: CASSPPVEGAWGNTIYF. The CDR3 DNA reads TGTGCCAGCAGCCCCCCCGTAGAGGGGGCCTGGGGAAACACCATATATTTT.

This clone was recorded a few times. This rearrangement joins TRBV25-1 to TRBJ1-6; D unclear. V lost 4 bases to trimming and J lost 9 bases, with 13 bases between them. Germline V gene sequence: CDR1 MGHDK, CDR2 SYGVNS. There are 14 residues in the CDR3. CDR3 amino acids: CASSATGVGSPLHF. The CDR3 DNA is TGTGCCAGCAGTGCCACCGGGGTGGGTTCACCCCTCCACTTT.

V is TRBV21-1 and J is TRBJ1-4; the D segment call TRBD1 is taken from the table without a DNA check. TRBV21-1 is a documented pseudogene. This CDR3 spans 15 amino acids. The CDR3 DNA follows: TGTGCCAGCAGCGGACAGGGGCCTCTGGAGGAAAAACTGTTTTTT. It codes for CASSGQGPLEEKLFF.

This clone has just one count. The chain couples TRBV7-8 to TRBJ1-3; 7 nucleotides agree with TRBD1. J was trimmed by 0 bases and V by 0 bases; bases with no gene match: 2. Germline V gene sequence: CDR1 SGHVS, CDR2 FQNEAQ. This CDR3 comprises 16 residues. The CDR3 protein is CASSLAGQSSGNTIYF. In DNA form, the CDR3 reads TGTGCCAGCAGCTTAGCGGGACAGAGCTCTGGAAACACCATATATTTT.

The rearrangement links TRBV30 to TRBJ2-5; 7 bases are shared with TRBD2. Germline CDR1 GTSNPN, CDR2 SVGIG (reference sequence). The V gene end was trimmed by 1 base and the J gene end by 10 bases; junction bases not matched to a gene: 12. The CDR3 sequence is 14 residues long. The CDR3 loop reads CAWSGGGRPGGQYF. The DNA of the CDR3 is TGTGCCTGGAGTGGCGGCGGGAGACCCGGGGGCCAGTACTTC.

The V gene is TRBV30, the J gene TRBJ2-5; D possibly corresponds to TRBD1 (5 bases). Germline CDR1 reads GTSNPN; CDR2 reads SVGIG (reference sequence). The germline V and J ends were trimmed by 3 bases and 5 bases, with 10 bases remaining between them. This CDR3 is built from 12 residues. CDR3 sequence (DNA): TGTGCCTGGAGGCGGACAAGGGAGACCCAGTACTTC. The encoded protein is CAWRRTRETQYF.

This chain connects TRBV7-9 to TRBJ2-1; perhaps TRBD1 as D (5 bases). The V and J ends lost 3 bases and 2 bases respectively, with 8 bases between them. The CDR3 is 14 residues long. Per germline, CDR1 SEHNR and CDR2 FQNEAQ (reference sequence). The CDR3 bases are TGTGCCAGCAGCTTGGCAGGGACCTACAATGAGCAGTTCTTC. Encoded protein: CASSLAGTYNEQFF.

This clone has just one count. The chain links TRBV6-2 or TRBV6-3 to TRBJ1-2; D is perhaps TRBD1 (6 bases). Between the trimmed V and J ends, which lost 2 bases and 12 bases, there was a span of 13 bases. The CDR3 runs to 12 residues. From germline, CDR1 is MNHEY and CDR2 SVGEGT. In nucleotides, the CDR3 is TGTGCCAGCAGTTACCCGGGACCAGGGGACACCTTC. It yields the protein CASSYPGPGDTF.

This chain uses TRBV28 with TRBJ2-5; 12 bases align to TRBD2. With 6 bases clipped from V and 2 bases from J, the junction kept 10 bases outside the gene matches. Per the germline V gene, CDR1 is MDHEN and CDR2 is SYDVKM. The CDR3 is made up of 17 amino acids. The DNA of the CDR3 is TGTGCCAGCAGCCGGACTAGCGGGGCGTTTGGGCAAGAGACCCAGTACTTC. Translation: CASSRTSGAFGQETQYF. Full variable domain (outside the CDR3, taken from reference TRBV28 and TRBJ2-5): DVKVTQSSRYLVKRTGEKVFLECVQDMDHENMFWYRQDPGLGLRLIYFSYDVKMKEKGDIPEGYSVSREKKERFSLILESASTNQTSMYLCASSRTSGAFGQETQYFGPGTRLLVL.

The chain employs TRBV6-1 and TRBJ1-2; 9 bases agree with TRBD1. J gave up 4 bases and V 2 bases, and 5 bases lay outside the gene matches. The CDR3 contains 15 residues. Germline CDR1 is MNHNS and CDR2 is SASEGT. DNA for the CDR3: TGTGCCAGCAGTGAACTGGGACAGGGTTTCTATGGCTACACCTTC. It encodes CASSELGQGFYGYTF.

The chain uses TRBV24-1 and TRBJ2-2, with D possibly matching TRBD2 (6 bases). Germline V gives CDR1 KGHDR, CDR2 SFDVKD. V gave up 7 bases and J gave up 4 bases, with 18 bases separating them. The CDR3 totals 16 residues. CDR3 region: CATSRPPRLGTGELFF. The DNA for the CDR3 is TGTGCCACCAGCCGACCCCCCCGACTAGGCACCGGGGAGCTGTTTTTT.

The chain carries TRBV5-1 and TRBJ2-7; 9 nucleotides agree with TRBD1. Germline V gene data show CDR1 as SGHRS and CDR2 as YFSETQ. V was pared by 4 bases and J by 6 bases, with 11 bases of the junction left unmatched. CDR3 length: 15 amino acids. CDR3 in DNA: TGCGCCAGCAGCCAACCGGGACAGGGAATTGGCGAGCAGTACTTC. Protein sequence: CASSQPGQGIGEQYF.

The V gene is TRBV19, the J gene TRBJ2-1; D might be TRBD2 (6 bases). V lost 3 bases, J lost 5 bases, and 14 bases lay in between. The CDR3 is 15 residues long. Germline assignment: CDR1 LNHDA and CDR2 SQIVND (reference sequence). CDR3 in DNA: TGTGCCAGTAGTATCCGGGGAGGAGTGGACAATGAGCAGTTCTTC. This codes for CASSIRGGVDNEQFF.

The CDR3: CASSIPTGVNTGELFF. DNA of the CDR3: TGTGCCAGTAGTATTCCGACAGGGGTTAACACCGGGGAGCTGTTTTTT. The V and J genes are TRBV19 and TRBJ2-2; 8 nucleotides align to TRBD1. The germline CDR1 and CDR2 sequences are LNHDA and SQIVND (reference sequence). CDR3 length equals 16 residues. V lost 3 bases to trimming and J lost 2 bases; unmatched junction nucleotides: 5.